This TCR beta chain derives from a study of blood T cell repertoires in COVID-19. This CDR3 is built from 12 residues. Germline V gene sequence: CDR1 KGHDR, CDR2 SFDVKD. Germline trimming cut 6 bases from V and 4 bases from J; bases unmatched to any gene: 0. Libraries were prepared by immunoSEQ multiplex PCR; TCRdb keeps only in-frame clonotypes and omits some of them. In the table there are approximately 210,000 clones, around 81% of which are singletons. The J gene is TRBJ1-2, the V gene TRBV24-1; 8 positions match TRBD1. This TCR was sampled from a young man with acute COVID-19. The sample was PBMCs or T cells enriched from blood (not recorded which). CDR3 protein: CATSTGGYGYTF. The CDR3 region has the DNA TGTGCCACCAGTACAGGGGGCTATGGCTACACCTTC.